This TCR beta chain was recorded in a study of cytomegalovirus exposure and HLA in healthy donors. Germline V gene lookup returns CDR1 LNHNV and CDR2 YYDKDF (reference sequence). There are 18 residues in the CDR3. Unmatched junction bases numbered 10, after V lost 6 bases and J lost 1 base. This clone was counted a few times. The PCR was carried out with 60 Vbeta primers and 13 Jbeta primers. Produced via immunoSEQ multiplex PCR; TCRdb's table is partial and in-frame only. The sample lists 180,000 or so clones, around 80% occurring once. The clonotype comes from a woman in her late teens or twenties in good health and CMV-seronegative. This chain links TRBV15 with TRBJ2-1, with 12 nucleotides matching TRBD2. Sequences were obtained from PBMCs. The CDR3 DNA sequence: TGTGCCACCAGGCCCCCTCCTACTAGCGGGAGGTCCTACAATGAGCAGTTCTTC. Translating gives CATRPPPTSGRSYNEQFF.